This TCR beta chain emerged from a study of metastatic and nonmetastatic thyroid tumors. Findings and caveats of the study: According to reports, the diversity of TCR beta was significantly higher in malignant thyroid tumors than in benign nodules, and this held in both blood and tumor samples.

A few counts support this clone. The antigen is unknown. No treatment had been given to any patient before thyroid surgery. The V segment lost 3 bases and the J segment 6 bases; nucleotides outside the gene matches: 4. The germline V gene encodes CDR1 MNHEY and CDR2 SMNVEV (reference sequence). This CDR3 has 13 residues. TCRdb reprocessed the PCR reads via MiXCR. The sample has about 21,000 clones, approximately 30% seen once. This sequence originates from a female donor with papillary thyroid cancer or a benign thyroid nodule (not recorded which). Some clones in this sample may be carry-over from other donors' samples. The specimen sequenced was tumor tissue. The chain employs TRBV27 and TRBJ2-7; 8 positions match TRBD1. CDR3 sequence: CASSFGTGSEQYF. For the CDR3, the DNA is TGTGCCAGCAGTTTCGGGACAGGATCCGAGCAGTACTTC.